A selection of T cell receptor beta chains follows, all from one sample in a study of cytomegalovirus exposure and HLA in healthy donors. Produced via immunoSEQ multiplex PCR; TCRdb's table is partial and in-frame only. Found here are about 77,000 clones, nearly 80% of them singletons; the top ten hold 4.5%. The sequenced sample was PBMCs. Receptors were obtained from a man aged 35-49 years in good health and CMV-seronegative. The CDR3 runs from the conserved cysteine through the conserved F or W. The order of the fields is D gene, J gene, V gene, clone size, CDR3 DNA, CDR3 protein. The D gene is left open where the match is weak. Size values are once, few and many counts, or a class for expanded clones, and some rows have none.

D: TRBD2
J: TRBJ2-7
V: TRBV29-1
size: few
DNA: TGCAGCGTTCGTAGCGGGATTACGTACGAGCAGTACTTC
CDR3: CSVRSGITYEQYF

D: -
J: TRBJ1-3
V: TRBV15
size: -
DNA: TGTGCCACCAGCAGAGTTCAGGGGACCTCTGGAAACACCATATATTTT
CDR3: CATSRVQGTSGNTIYF

D: -
J: TRBJ2-1
V: TRBV5-1
size: -
DNA: TGCGCCAGCAGCTTGGGCGGGGAGTACAATGAGCAGTTCTTC
CDR3: CASSLGGEYNEQFF

D: TRBD2
J: TRBJ2-1
V: TRBV6-5
size: -
DNA: TGTGCCAGCAGTTACCAGGGACTAGCGGGAGGCAATGAGCAGTTCTTC
CDR3: CASSYQGLAGGNEQFF

D: TRBD2
J: TRBJ2-5
V: TRBV28
size: -
DNA: TGTGCCAGCAGTCGCGGGAGGGTGGAGACCCAGTACTTC
CDR3: CASSRGRVETQYF

D: -
J: TRBJ1-5
V: TRBV30
size: -
DNA: TGTGCCTGGAGTGCACAGACCCCCTATAGCAATCAGCCCCAGCATTTT
CDR3: CAWSAQTPYSNQPQHF

D: -
J: TRBJ1-1
V: TRBV4-2
size: -
DNA: TGTGCCAGCAGCCAAGAAGGGCAGGGATTGAACACTGAAGCTTTCTTT
CDR3: CASSQEGQGLNTEAFF

D: TRBD1
J: TRBJ1-5
V: TRBV27
size: medium-sized
DNA: TGTGCCAGCAGTCCCCTTCCAGGGAAGAGGGGGCCTTATAGCAATCAGCCCCAGCATTTT
CDR3: CASSPLPGKRGPYSNQPQHF

D: -
J: TRBJ2-2
V: TRBV6-1
size: few
DNA: TGTGCCAGCAGCCGTACTACCGGGGAGCTGTTTTTT
CDR3: CASSRTTGELFF

D: TRBD2
J: TRBJ2-1
V: TRBV7-7
size: -
DNA: TGTGCTAGCAGCCCATTCCCCAGCGGGAGCTCCTACAATGAGCAGTTCTTC
CDR3: CASSPFPSGSSYNEQFF

D: TRBD1
J: TRBJ2-7
V: TRBV5-6
size: -
DNA: TGTGCCAGCAGCTTTGACAGGGACCTTGGGGCGCAGTACTTC
CDR3: CASSFDRDLGAQYF

D: -
J: TRBJ1-5
V: TRBV27
size: -
DNA: TGTGCCAGCAGTTTGGTCAGGACAAGGAATCAGCCCCAGCATTTT
CDR3: CASSLVRTRNQPQHF

D: -
J: TRBJ2-1
V: TRBV18
size: -
DNA: TGTGCCAGCTCACCACTCGCGGGGCGCCCCAATGAGCAGTTCTTC
CDR3: CASSPLAGRPNEQFF

D: -
J: TRBJ2-1
V: TRBV7-9
size: -
DNA: TGTGCCAGCAGCTGGGACGGGAGCTCCTACAATGAGCAGTTCTTC
CDR3: CASSWDGSSYNEQFF

D: TRBD1
J: TRBJ1-5
V: TRBV18
size: -
DNA: TGTGCCAGCTCATTAGGGACAGATAGCAATCAGCCCCAGCATTTT
CDR3: CASSLGTDSNQPQHF

D: -
J: TRBJ1-5
V: TRBV19
size: -
DNA: TGTGCCAGTAGTATAGGACAGAATAGCAATCAGCCCCAGCATTTT
CDR3: CASSIGQNSNQPQHF

D: TRBD1
J: TRBJ1-1
V: TRBV27
size: -
DNA: TGTGCCAGCAGTTTATCTCACAGGGGTAGGGGCACTGAAGCTTTCTTT
CDR3: CASSLSHRGRGTEAFF

D: -
J: TRBJ2-2
V: TRBV2
size: -
DNA: TGTGCCAGCAGCACGGCAGGGACCGGGGAGCTGTTTTTT
CDR3: CASSTAGTGELFF

D: TRBD2
J: TRBJ2-3
V: TRBV19
size: once
DNA: TGTGCCAGTAGTATCGGGGAGGGCCAGTCAGATACGCAGTATTTT
CDR3: CASSIGEGQSDTQYF

D: TRBD1
J: TRBJ1-5
V: TRBV30
size: -
DNA: TGTGCCTGGAGTGTACCCCCTCAAACAGGGGGATGGAGTCAGCCCCAGCATTTT
CDR3: CAWSVPPQTGGWSQPQHF

D: TRBD2
J: TRBJ2-3
V: TRBV5-1
size: -
DNA: TGCGCCAGCAGCCCCAGCGGGAGGGCCGGAGATACGCAGTATTTT
CDR3: CASSPSGRAGDTQYF

D: TRBD1
J: TRBJ2-2
V: TRBV4-3
size: -
DNA: TGCGCCAGCAGCCCCCGATTAGGGGGCAACACCGGGGAGCTGTTTTTT
CDR3: CASSPRLGGNTGELFF

D: TRBD1
J: TRBJ1-3
V: TRBV30
size: few
DNA: TGTGCCTGGGCCGGGACAGGGAGTCACGGGGTGTCTGGAAACACCATATATTTT
CDR3: CAWAGTGSHGVSGNTIYF

D: TRBD2
J: TRBJ2-7
V: TRBV9
size: -
DNA: TGTGCCAGCAGCGTCACGGGGACTAGCGCGTTCGGTGAGCAGTACTTC
CDR3: CASSVTGTSAFGEQYF

D: TRBD1
J: TRBJ2-7
V: TRBV14
size: -
DNA: TGTGCCAGCAGCCAAGGGGACAGGGTGGCGCAGTACTTC
CDR3: CASSQGDRVAQYF

D: TRBD2
J: TRBJ2-5
V: TRBV5-1
size: -
DNA: TGCGCCAGCAGCAATACGGGAGGGCCACAGGAGACCCAGTACTTC
CDR3: CASSNTGGPQETQYF

D: -
J: TRBJ1-1
V: TRBV30
size: -
DNA: TGTGCCTGGAAGTGGGGAGGGACTGAAGCTTTCTTT
CDR3: CAWKWGGTEAFF

D: TRBD1
J: TRBJ1-5
V: TRBV10-2
size: -
DNA: TGCGCCAGCAGCGGGACAGGGAGTACCAATCAGCCCCAGCATTTT
CDR3: CASSGTGSTNQPQHF

D: TRBD1
J: TRBJ1-1
V: TRBV27
size: few
DNA: TGTGCCAGCACCCTGACAGGGGCTGGAGGGACTGAAGCTTTCTTT
CDR3: CASTLTGAGGTEAFF

D: TRBD1
J: TRBJ2-7
V: TRBV10-3
size: -
DNA: TGTGCCATTAGGGACAGCACCTACGAGCAGTACTTC
CDR3: CAIRDSTYEQYF

D: -
J: TRBJ1-1
V: TRBV7-3
size: few
DNA: TGTGCCAGCAGCCCTATCGCAGGGGCCACTGAAGCTTTCTTT
CDR3: CASSPIAGATEAFF

D: TRBD1
J: TRBJ1-4
V: TRBV27
size: once
DNA: TGTGCCAGCAGTTTATGGGGGGACAGTAGTGAAAAACTGTTTTTT
CDR3: CASSLWGDSSEKLFF

D: TRBD2
J: TRBJ2-6
V: TRBV7-3
size: -
DNA: TGTGCCAGCAGCCGCGGACTAGCGGGAATACCCTCTGGGGCCAACGTCCTGACTTTC
CDR3: CASSRGLAGIPSGANVLTF

D: TRBD1
J: TRBJ1-4
V: TRBV6-1
size: -
DNA: TGTGCCAGCAGTGAAGGACAGGGATGGACTAATGAAAAACTGTTTTTT
CDR3: CASSEGQGWTNEKLFF

D: -
J: TRBJ2-7
V: TRBV27
size: -
DNA: TGTGCCAGCAGTGTGTCTAGGAAGCAGTACTTC
CDR3: CASSVSRKQYF

D: TRBD1
J: TRBJ2-5
V: TRBV15
size: few
DNA: TGTGCCACCAGCAGAAACGGGGACAGTGAAGAGACCCAGTACTTC
CDR3: CATSRNGDSEETQYF

D: -
J: TRBJ2-7
V: TRBV5-1
size: few
DNA: TGCGCCAGCAGCTTCGGGACAAGCTACGAGCAGTACTTC
CDR3: CASSFGTSYEQYF

D: TRBD1
J: TRBJ1-2
V: TRBV6-5
size: -
DNA: TGTGCCAGCAGTTACAAACAGGGGGTTGGCTACACCTTC
CDR3: CASSYKQGVGYTF

D: -
J: TRBJ2-7
V: TRBV15
size: -
DNA: TGTGCCACCAGCCCACCCGGACAGAGGGGTTCCTACGAGCAGTACTTC
CDR3: CATSPPGQRGSYEQYF

D: -
J: TRBJ1-3
V: TRBV19
size: -
DNA: TGTGCCAGTAGTATCTTGGCTGACTCTGGAAACACCATATATTTT
CDR3: CASSILADSGNTIYF

D: -
J: TRBJ1-2
V: TRBV7-9
size: -
DNA: TGTGCCAGCGATTTGGGGCCGGGGGATGGCTACACCTTC
CDR3: CASDLGPGDGYTF

D: -
J: TRBJ2-2
V: TRBV6-6
size: -
DNA: TGTGCCAGCCAGGCCCTGAACACCGGGGAGCTGTTTTTT
CDR3: CASQALNTGELFF

D: -
J: TRBJ2-1
V: TRBV29-1
size: -
DNA: TGCAGCGTTGAAATGGACATTAATGAGCAGTTCTTC
CDR3: CSVEMDINEQFF

D: TRBD1
J: TRBJ2-1
V: TRBV6-6
size: -
DNA: TGTGCCAGCAGTCGCTCAGGGGGAGAGGGGTACAATGAGCAGTTCTTC
CDR3: CASSRSGGEGYNEQFF

D: TRBD2
J: TRBJ2-7
V: TRBV27
size: -
DNA: TGTGCCAGCAGTCCTTGGACTAGCTTCCCCTACGAGCAGTACTTC
CDR3: CASSPWTSFPYEQYF

D: TRBD2
J: TRBJ2-5
V: TRBV19
size: -
DNA: TGTGCCAGTAGTATAGGACTAGCGGGTGAGACCCAGTACTTC
CDR3: CASSIGLAGETQYF

D: -
J: TRBJ2-5
V: TRBV7-6
size: -
DNA: TGTGCCAGCAGCTTAGTCGCTAGAGAGACCCAGTACTTC
CDR3: CASSLVARETQYF

D: -
J: TRBJ1-5
V: TRBV7-2
size: -
DNA: TGTGCCAGCAGCTTAATTCCGGGGAGCAATCAGCCCCAGCATTTT
CDR3: CASSLIPGSNQPQHF

D: TRBD1
J: TRBJ1-2
V: TRBV5-1
size: -
DNA: TGCGCCAGCAGCCCTACAGGGGGCAATCTTTATGGCTACACCTTC
CDR3: CASSPTGGNLYGYTF

D: TRBD1
J: TRBJ2-6
V: TRBV18
size: -
DNA: TGTGCCAGCTCACGGACAGGGCAAAGCTCTGGGGCCAACGTCCTGACTTTC
CDR3: CASSRTGQSSGANVLTF

D: -
J: TRBJ2-1
V: TRBV29-1
size: once
DNA: TGCAGCGTTCGAGGAGCTGTCTACAATGAGCAGTTCTTC
CDR3: CSVRGAVYNEQFF

D: -
J: TRBJ1-5
V: TRBV6-6
size: -
DNA: TGTGCCAGCAGTTACCGGACCAGGGACAATCAGCCCCAGCATTTT
CDR3: CASSYRTRDNQPQHF

D: -
J: TRBJ2-1
V: TRBV7-2
size: -
DNA: TGTGCCAGCAGACCTAGGGCGGGCGACAATGAGCAGTTCTTC
CDR3: CASRPRAGDNEQFF

D: -
J: TRBJ2-7
V: TRBV2
size: -
DNA: TGTGCCAGCAGAAAATGGGACACCACCTACGAGCAGTACTTC
CDR3: CASRKWDTTYEQYF